Listed below are T cell receptor beta chains from one sample, sequenced in a study of T-cell memory formation after mild COVID-19. TCRdb re-derived calls from the 5' RACE reads in MiXCR, one entry per CDR3 protein. The data show some 310,000 distinct CDR3 sequences, with under 25% seen just once and around a fifth held by the top ten. Source material: PBMCs or a T cell subset sorted from them (not recorded which). The receptors here all came from a man aged 18 to 30 who had mild COVID-19 (a few samples of this study predate the infection). Cell type and time point are not known. CDR3s include the opening cysteine and the closing phenylalanine or tryptophan. D genes are given only for firm matches. Clone size, where shown, is once, few, many, or a class for clones that have expanded.

>TRBV4-1|-|TRBJ2-1|few
TGCGCCAGCAGCGATAGGACGAAGGCCTCCTACAATGAGCAGTTCTTC
CASSDRTKASYNEQFF
>TRBV4-3|TRBD2|TRBJ2-7|-
TGCGCCAGCAGCGCGGGGGTGGGCGAGCAGTACTTC
CASSAGVGEQYF
>TRBV4-1|-|TRBJ1-2|few
TGCGCCAGCAGCCAGCGGACAGCCGTAAACTATGGCTACACCTTC
CASSQRTAVNYGYTF
>TRBV5-1|-|TRBJ2-3|few
TGCGCCAGCAGCTTGAAGGGGTTGGATACGCAGTATTTT
CASSLKGLDTQYF
>TRBV13|-|TRBJ2-5|-
TGTGCCAGCAGCCCGGGGGACGGTGAAGAGACCCAGTACTTC
CASSPGDGEETQYF
>TRBV12-3/TRBV12-4|-|TRBJ2-2|few
TGTGCCAGCAGTTTTTGGGGAGCCGGGGAGCTGTTTTTT
CASSFWGAGELFF
>TRBV29-1|-|TRBJ1-3|-
TGCAGCGTTGGGGGTTCCTCTGGAAACACCATATATTTT
CSVGGSSGNTIYF
>TRBV11-1|-|TRBJ2-1|few
TGTGCCAGCAGCTCCCTGGAAGTGATAGACCGCAATGAGCAGTTCTTC
CASSSLEVIDRNEQFF
>TRBV5-4|TRBD2|TRBJ2-3|-
TGTGCCAGCAGCTTGGGGCTAGCGGAAAAGCAGTATTTT
CASSLGLAEKQYF
>TRBV7-2|-|TRBJ1-1|-
TGTGCCAGCAGCCCGAACTTACACGGTGAAGCTTTCTTT
CASSPNLHGEAFF
>TRBV15|TRBD1|TRBJ2-2|few
TGTGCCACCAGAAGACAGGGGGGAAGAAACGGGGAGCTGTTTTTT
CATRRQGGRNGELFF
>TRBV6-2/TRBV6-3|-|TRBJ2-3|-
TGTGCCAGCAGATTGATACAAACAGATACGCAGTATTTT
CASRLIQTDTQYF
>TRBV28|-|TRBJ2-3|few
TGTGCCAGCAGTCCTCCGGCCGTGCTCTTAGGGAGGAGACCCCAGTATTTT
CASSPPAVLLGRRPQYF
>TRBV5-1|-|TRBJ2-3|few
TGCGCCAGCAGCTTGGCCGATTTAGCGTCCCCCACAGATACGCAGTATTTT
CASSLADLASPTDTQYF
>TRBV20-1|-|TRBJ2-6|few
TGCAGTGCTCCCTCCGTTAACTCTGGGGCCAACGTCCTGACTTTC
CSAPSVNSGANVLTF
>TRBV6-5|-|TRBJ2-3|-
TGTGCCAGCAGCCTTAACCCCGATGGGGCCACAGATACGCAGTATTTT
CASSLNPDGATDTQYF
>TRBV27|TRBD2|TRBJ2-7|-
TGTGCCAGCAGTTTAAGCGGGGGATTGATTAACGAGCAGTACTTC
CASSLSGGLINEQYF
>TRBV12-3/TRBV12-4|-|TRBJ1-4|few
TGTGCCAGCATTACAGCAGGGGCGGCTAATGAAAAACTGTTTTTT
CASITAGAANEKLFF
>TRBV3-1|TRBD2|TRBJ2-3|few
TGTGCCAGCAGCGCGGGGGGCCCCGATACGCAGTATTTT
CASSAGGPDTQYF
>TRBV3-1|-|TRBJ2-3|-
TGTGCCAGCAGAAACAGCGCGGTCAGACCCACAGATACGCAGTATTTT
CASRNSAVRPTDTQYF
>TRBV5-5|-|TRBJ2-6|few
TGTGCCAGCACCCTTGACAGGTTACTGGAAGGGGCCAACGTCCTGACTTTC
CASTLDRLLEGANVLTF
>TRBV4-2|-|TRBJ2-7|few
TGTGCCAGCAGCCAAGTTCCCGGACAGTCCCACGAGCAGTACTTC
CASSQVPGQSHEQYF
>TRBV4-2|TRBD1|TRBJ1-1|few
TGTGCCACCGGACAGGGAGAGCCATGGAACACTGAAGCTTTCTTT
CATGQGEPWNTEAFF
>TRBV5-1|-|TRBJ1-1|-
TGCGCCAGCAGCTCCTATACTGGGGGGGGCACTGAAGCTTTCTTT
CASSSYTGGGTEAFF
>TRBV6-1|-|TRBJ1-5|few
TGTGCCAGCAGTGAAAGGCTAGGCAATCAGCCCCAGCATTTT
CASSERLGNQPQHF
>TRBV15|-|TRBJ1-2|-
TGTGCCACCAGCAGAGTCCACGAAGACCCCTATGGCTACACCTTC
CATSRVHEDPYGYTF
>TRBV7-9|TRBD2|TRBJ2-1|-
TGTGCCAGAAGCTTAAGGGCTAGCGGGTCCTACAATGAGCAGTTCTTC
CARSLRASGSYNEQFF
>TRBV7-2|-|TRBJ2-1|few
TGTGCCAGCAGCCAGCACGCCGGGAGAGAGGTCAATGAGCAGTTCTTC
CASSQHAGREVNEQFF
>TRBV5-1|TRBD2|TRBJ2-3|few
TGCGCCAGCAGCTTCCGGACTAGCGGGGTCACAGATACGCAGTATTTT
CASSFRTSGVTDTQYF
>TRBV9|-|TRBJ2-7|-
TGTGCCAGCAGCGTAGCTGGCAGTAGCTCCTACGAGCAGTACTTC
CASSVAGSSSYEQYF
>TRBV5-1|-|TRBJ2-2|few
TGCGCCAGCAGCTTGGACAGGGAGGTCGGGGAGCTGTTTTTT
CASSLDREVGELFF
>TRBV7-2|-|TRBJ1-1|many
TGTGCCAGCAGCTACGGACAGAACACTGAAGCTTTCTTT
CASSYGQNTEAFF
>TRBV7-9|TRBD1|TRBJ1-6|-
TGTGCCAGCAGCACTAGCTCAACCGGGACAGTAAATTCACCCCTCCACTTT
CASSTSSTGTVNSPLHF
>TRBV6-5|-|TRBJ2-7|-
TGTGCCAGCACCGGACTGACGGGGCCCTACGAGCAGTACTTC
CASTGLTGPYEQYF
>TRBV6-1|-|TRBJ2-5|-
TGTTCCAGCACCCTACTGGGATCCGGGGCGGGGGAGACCCAGTACTTC
CSSTLLGSGAGETQYF
>TRBV7-4|-|TRBJ1-5|many
TGTGCCAGCAGCTCCCTCGATAGCAATCAGCCCCAGCATTTT
CASSSLDSNQPQHF
>TRBV29-1|-|TRBJ1-1|few
TGCAGCGTTAAGCCGGGCACTGAAGCTTTCTTT
CSVKPGTEAFF
>TRBV13|-|TRBJ1-1|once
TGTGCCAGCAGCTTAGGAGGGCGGGCCGCGCGGTTCACTGAAGCTTTCTTT
CASSLGGRAARFTEAFF
>TRBV6-1|-|TRBJ1-2|few
TGTGCCAGCAGTGATTGGGGAAACCCTTCCCTCTTC
CASSDWGNPSLF
>TRBV7-3|TRBD1|TRBJ2-1|few
TGTGCCAGCAGCACCTACAGGGGTTCGGATGAGCAGTTCTTC
CASSTYRGSDEQFF
>TRBV4-2|-|TRBJ1-1|few
TGTGCCAGCAGCCAAGATCTTGCAGGGGTCGGAGGGTTATCCGAAGCTTTCTTT
CASSQDLAGVGGLSEAFF
>TRBV4-1|-|TRBJ2-5|-
TGCGCCAGCAGCCAAGACATGGTGTTCCAAGAGACCCAGTACTTC
CASSQDMVFQETQYF
>TRBV10-3|TRBD1|TRBJ1-1|-
TGTGCCATCAGTGACCCGGACAGGGGGCCTTACCAGGGCGCTGAAGCTTTCTTT
CAISDPDRGPYQGAEAFF
>TRBV11-2|-|TRBJ2-7|-
TGTGCCAGCAGCGCCAGGGGCATCTCCTACGAGCAGTACTTC
CASSARGISYEQYF
>TRBV4-1|TRBD2|TRBJ2-7|-
TGCGCCAGCAGCCACCGACTAGCGGGGGGCCCAGGGGAGCAGTACTTC
CASSHRLAGGPGEQYF
>TRBV7-2|TRBD2|TRBJ2-5|few
TGTGCCAGCAGCCCATACCGGGGACCGGGGGGAGAGACCCAGTACTTC
CASSPYRGPGGETQYF